This T cell receptor (beta chain) was identified in a study of beta chain features in type 1 diabetes. General study findings and limits: There was a moderate but significant shortening of TCRB CDR3s in all four CD4+ subsets of Type 1 diabetes patients.

A note on this clone: Its antigen is not known.

The CDR3 length is 11 residues. CDR1 is DFQATT, CDR2 SNEGSKA, per germline (reference sequence). The V and J ends lost 1 base and 5 bases respectively, with 5 bases between them. Sequenced material consisted of expressed TCRB transcripts (all of the isolated RNA was reverse transcribed). TCRdb's copy holds only in-frame clones and misses some; the assay was immunoSEQ multiplex PCR. The profile shows approximately 730,000 clones, roughly an eighth of them singletons. Sequencing was carried out using naive CD4+ T cells from blood. The receptor's source is a man aged 18 to 29 with type 1 diabetes. The rearrangement joins TRBV20-1 to TRBJ1-1; D is unclear. CDR3: CSARVATEAFF. CDR3 sequence (DNA): TGCAGTGCTAGAGTGGCTACTGAAGCTTTCTTT.